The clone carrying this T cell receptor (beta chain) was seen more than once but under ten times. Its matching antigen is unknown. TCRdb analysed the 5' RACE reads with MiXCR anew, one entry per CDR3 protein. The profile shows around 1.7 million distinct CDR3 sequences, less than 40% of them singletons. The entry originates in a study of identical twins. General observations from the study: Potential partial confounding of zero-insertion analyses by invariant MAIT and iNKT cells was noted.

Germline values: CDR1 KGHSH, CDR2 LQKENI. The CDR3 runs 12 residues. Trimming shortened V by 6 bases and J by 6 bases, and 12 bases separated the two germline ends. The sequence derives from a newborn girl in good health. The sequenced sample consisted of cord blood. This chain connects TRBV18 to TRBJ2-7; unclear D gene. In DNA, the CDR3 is TGTGCCAGCTCGCACGCCTCTTCCGAGCAGTACTTC. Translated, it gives CASSHASSEQYF.